This TCR beta chain was captured in a study of T cells in Graves' hyperthyroidism and ophthalmopathy. Study-wide results and caveats: Within blood appeared most thyroid clonotypes that had expanded above 0.001. Ophthalmopathy cases were set apart from stable hyperthyroidism by a 13 V-J model.

Trimming pared 6 bases from V and 9 bases from J, leaving 18 bases between. CDR1 and CDR2 (germline): DFQATT, SNEGSKA (reference sequence). This CDR3 spans 12 amino acids. Amplification of TCR beta CDR3 regions used RNA as the template. RT-PCR in the first round (using the HTBI primer set) targeted the TCR CDR3. One entry per CDR3 protein, called by TCRdb with MiXCR from the multiplex PCR reads. The sample consists of 550,000 to 600,000 distinct CDR3 sequences, 40% to 55% of them appearing once. A note on this clonotype: Its antigen is still unknown.

The sequence was collected from an adult woman with Graves' disease, either hyperthyroidism or ophthalmopathy (not recorded which). The chain is built from TRBV20-1 and TRBJ2-7; a possible D gene is TRBD1 (6 bases). The sample comprised peripheral blood or thyroid tissue (not recorded which). As DNA, the CDR3 is TGCAGTGCCGAGGACAGCACCTACAGGCAGTACTTC. Residues: CSAEDSTYRQYF.